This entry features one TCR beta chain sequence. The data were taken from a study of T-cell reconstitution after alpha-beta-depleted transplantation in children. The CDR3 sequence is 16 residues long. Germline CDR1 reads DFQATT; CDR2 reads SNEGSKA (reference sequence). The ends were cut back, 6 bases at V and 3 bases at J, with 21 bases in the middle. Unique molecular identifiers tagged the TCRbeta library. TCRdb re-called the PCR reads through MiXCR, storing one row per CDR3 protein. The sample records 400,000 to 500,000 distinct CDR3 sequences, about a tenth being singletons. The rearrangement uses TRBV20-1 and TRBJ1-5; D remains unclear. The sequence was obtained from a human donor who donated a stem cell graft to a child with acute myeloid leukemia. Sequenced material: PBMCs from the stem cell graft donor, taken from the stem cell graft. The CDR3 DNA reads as TGCAGTGCCTCCAGCGGGAGACTCGACGACAATCAGCCCCAGCATTTT. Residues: CSASSGRLDDNQPQHF.